This passage covers 28 T cell receptor beta chains from one sample sequenced in a study of OX40 agonist ivuxolimab in advanced cancers. Data came from immunoSEQ multiplex PCR; TCRdb stores just in-frame clones and leaves some out. Counted here are 45,000 to 75,000 clones, roughly 80% occurring once; the ten biggest clones make up roughly 1.2%. Specimen: CD4+ or CD8+ T cells sorted from blood, collected in a trial of the OX40 agonist ivuxolimab. These TCRs come from an adult with an advanced solid tumor such as melanoma, head and neck, liver or kidney cancer.

The rearrangement links TRBV5-4 to TRBJ2-1; D not resolved. This CDR3 has 16 amino acids. In germline, CDR1 is SGHNT, CDR2 YYREEE (reference sequence). Trimming removed 0 bases from V and 6 bases from J, with 16 bases in between. CDR3 in amino acids: CASSLVGWSESNEQFF. The CDR3 DNA is TGTGCCAGCAGCTTGGTTGGGTGGTCGGAGAGCAATGAGCAGTTCTTC.

J is TRBJ2-7 and V is TRBV10-2, with 7 bases that match TRBD2. Germline CDR1 WSHSY, CDR2 SAAADI. This CDR3 is built from 14 residues. V gave up 4 bases and J gave up 0 bases; unmatched junction bases: 3. The CDR3 sequence is CASSVSGNSYEQYF. The CDR3 DNA reads as TGCGCCAGCAGTGTGAGCGGGAACTCCTACGAGCAGTACTTC.

This chain uses TRBV2 with TRBJ2-7; 7 bases are a match to TRBD2. The CDR3 contains 12 residues. Germline trimming cut 6 bases from V and 5 bases from J; bases unmatched to any gene: 4. Germline CDR1 reads SNHLY; CDR2 reads FYNNEI. The chain's CDR3 is CASRSLADEQYF. The CDR3 region has the DNA TGTGCCAGCAGGTCTCTAGCGGACGAGCAGTACTTC.

The chain carries TRBV10-3 and TRBJ2-7, with D perhaps given as TRBD1 or TRBD2 (5 bases each). The CDR3 sequence is 15 residues long. Trimming stripped 6 bases from V and 2 bases from J, with 17 bases between. The germline V gene encodes CDR1 ENHRY and CDR2 SYGVKD. CDR3 DNA: TGTGCCATCAGCCCCCGGGACCCACAGGCCTACGAGCAGTACTTC. Translation gives CAISPRDPQAYEQYF.

This clone has only a few counts. The J gene is TRBJ1-2, the V gene TRBV5-8; D may be TRBD1 (5 bases). Germline values: CDR1 SGHTS, CDR2 YDEGEE. V dropped 4 bases and J dropped 2 bases, with 9 bases sitting between them. CDR3 length: 13 residues. CDR3 protein: CASSRGENYGYTF. CDR3 nucleotides: TGTGCCAGCAGCCGGGGGGAGAACTATGGCTACACCTTC.

The chain carries TRBV4-1 and TRBJ1-1, with D tentatively TRBD1 (6 bases). V was clipped by 1 base and J by 6 bases, with 18 bases between them. CDR3 length: 16 amino acids. Germline CDR1 reads MGHRA; CDR2 reads YSYEKL. Here the CDR3 DNA reads TGCGCCAGCAGCCAAGTTAGGGACATTCGGGCTTCTGAAGCTTTCTTT. Amino acids: CASSQVRDIRASEAFF.

The rearrangement joins TRBV7-6 to TRBJ2-7; D gene ambiguous. The CDR3 consists of 12 residues. CDR1 is SGHVS and CDR2 is FNYEAQ in the germline V gene. V lost 2 bases, J lost 2 bases, and 4 bases lay in between. CDR3 region: CASSLSTYEQYF. The CDR3 region has the DNA TGTGCCAGCAGCTTATCAACCTACGAGCAGTACTTC. The variable domain in full, with the rest retrieved from reference TRBV7-6 and TRBJ2-7, is GAGVSQSPRYKVTKRGQDVALRCDPISGHVSLYWYRQALGQGPEFLTYFNYEAQQDKSGLPNDRFSAERPEGSISTLTIQRTEQRDSAMYRCASSLSTYEQYFGPGTRLTVT.

V and J are TRBV30 and TRBJ1-2; TRBD1 aligns across 7 bases. The V gene end was trimmed by 3 bases and the J gene end by 4 bases; junction bases not matched to a gene: 8. The CDR3 length is 14 residues. Germline CDR1 reads GTSNPN; CDR2 reads SVGIG (reference sequence). The CDR3 sequence is CAWSGDRRLYGYTF. DNA of the CDR3: TGTGCCTGGAGCGGGGACAGACGCCTCTATGGCTACACCTTC. The variable domain in full, completed from reference TRBV30 and TRBJ1-2, reads SQTIHQWPATLVQPVGSPLSLECTVEGTSNPNLYWYRQAAGRGLQLLFYSVGIGQISSEVPQNLSASRPQDRQFILSSKKLLLSDSGFYLCAWSGDRRLYGYTFGSGTRLTVV.

V usage is TRBV6-5 and J usage is TRBJ2-5; TRBD2 is a possible D gene (6 bases). Between the trimmed V and J ends, which lost 0 bases and 5 bases, there was a span of 16 bases. CDR1 MNHEY and CDR2 SVGAGI come from the germline V gene. This CDR3 region has 16 residues. CDR3 bases: TGTGCCAGCAGTTACTCTTCACAGGAGGGGCAGGAGACCCAGTACTTC. It specifies CASSYSSQEGQETQYF.

This chain's CDR3 is CASSFGQSNYGYTF. The DNA for the CDR3 is TGTGCCAGCAGCTTTGGGCAGTCTAACTATGGCTACACCTTC. The chain employs TRBV5-6 and TRBJ1-2, with D unresolved. CDR1 is SGHDT, CDR2 YYEEEE, per germline. The V end lost 2 bases, the J end lost 0 bases, and 8 bases lay between the germline ends. The CDR3 sequence is 14 residues long.

V gene TRBV18 combines with J gene TRBJ2-1, with a tentative D call TRBD2 (6 bases). With 3 bases removed from V and 0 bases from J, the gap between germline ends came to 12 bases. CDR1 is KGHSH, CDR2 LQKENI, per germline. The CDR3 spans 16 residues. CDR3 sequence reads: CASSPRRGGSYNEQFF. CDR3 in DNA: TGTGCCAGCTCACCGCGACGGGGAGGCTCCTACAATGAGCAGTTCTTC. Complete variable domain (other parts from reference TRBV18 and TRBJ2-1): NAGVMQNPRHLVRRRGQEARLRCSPMKGHSHVYWYRQLPEEGLKFMVYLQKENIIDESGMPKERFSAEFPKEGPSILRIQQVVRGDSAAYFCASSPRRGGSYNEQFFGPGTRLTVL.

This chain joins TRBV30 and TRBJ2-1; 12 positions agree with TRBD2. The V gene end was trimmed by 7 bases and the J gene end by 10 bases; junction bases not matched to a gene: 11. The CDR3 consists of 14 residues. The germline gives CDR1 GTSNPN, CDR2 SVGIG (reference sequence). The CDR3: CAYRTSGGLEEQFF. The DNA of the CDR3 is TGTGCCTACCGTACTAGCGGGGGGTTGGAGGAGCAGTTCTTC.

Only a few counts were recorded for this clone. The rearrangement links TRBV29-1 to TRBJ1-1; TRBD1 matches at 8 bases. CDR1 SQVTM and CDR2 ANQGSEA come from the germline V gene. V dropped 6 bases and J dropped 4; count of bases not matched to a gene: 4. This CDR3 comprises 12 residues. CDR3 loop: CSVDREGTEAFF. The CDR3 DNA sequence: TGCAGCGTGGACAGGGAGGGCACTGAAGCTTTCTTT.

This clone was seen a handful of times. The rearrangement joins TRBV19 to TRBJ1-2, with a weak D call TRBD1 (5 bases). Trimming removed 4 bases at V and 0 bases at J, with 15 bases between. CDR1 and CDR2 (germline): LNHDA, SQIVND (reference sequence). This CDR3 contains 16 residues. CDR3 bases: TGTGCCAGTAGTAGACCCCTCAGGGAAGCTAACTATGGCTACACCTTC. This encodes CASSRPLREANYGYTF.

The chain employs TRBV18 and TRBJ1-6, with D perhaps TRBD1 (5 bases). The CDR3 totals 15 residues. CDR1 is KGHSH and CDR2 is LQKENI in the germline V gene. V lost 3 bases and J 1 base, leaving 7 bases between the germline ends. CDR3 DNA sequence: TGTGCCAGCTCACCGACAGTTTCCTATAATTCACCCCTCCACTTT. As protein: CASSPTVSYNSPLHF.

The rearrangement links TRBV4-1 to TRBJ1-5; the D is unclear. From germline, CDR1 is MGHRA and CDR2 YSYEKL. The CDR3 runs 17 residues. Trimming pared 4 bases from V and 0 bases from J, leaving 16 bases between. CDR3 coding DNA: TGCGCCAGCAGCCTAGACCCAAACCCTTATAGCAATCAGCCCCAGCATTTT. Its translation: CASSLDPNPYSNQPQHF.

This clone has just one count. This rearrangement joins TRBV4-1 to TRBJ2-3; 8 bases match TRBD2. CDR1 is MGHRA, CDR2 YSYEKL, per germline. Unmatched junction bases numbered 11, after V lost 4 bases and J lost 2 bases. The CDR3 has 17 amino acids. CDR3 region: CASSREGLGISTDTQYF. CDR3 DNA: TGCGCCAGCAGCCGCGAGGGACTAGGGATTTCCACAGATACGCAGTATTTT.

The count of this clone is one. This chain joins TRBV25-1 and TRBJ2-2, with TRBD1 identical over 8 bases. CDR3 length equals 15 residues. The ends lost 4 bases at V and 7 bases at J; junction bases unmatched: 8. Germline CDR1 reads MGHDK; CDR2 reads SYGVNS. CDR3 in amino acids: CASSGYQGASGELFF. For the CDR3, the DNA is TGTGCCAGCAGTGGATACCAGGGGGCTAGCGGGGAGCTGTTTTTT.

V is TRBV28 and J is TRBJ2-7, with 8 bases lining up with TRBD1. V gave up 1 base and J gave up 0 bases; unmatched junction bases: 8. CDR1 and CDR2 from the germline V gene are MDHEN and SYDVKM. This CDR3 comprises 17 residues. CDR3: CASSLFAGQDSSYEQYF. CDR3 bases: TGTGCCAGCAGTTTATTTGCGGGACAGGATAGCTCCTACGAGCAGTACTTC.

The rearrangement joins TRBV5-4 to TRBJ1-6; D gene ambiguous. This CDR3 comprises 14 residues. Trimming removed 1 base at V and 9 bases at J, with 11 bases between. The germline CDR1 and CDR2 sequences are SGHNT and YYREEE (reference sequence). This chain's CDR3 is CASSLSREGSPLHF. CDR3 in DNA: TGTGCCAGCAGCTTGTCCAGAGAGGGTTCACCCCTCCACTTT.

This clone showed up just a few times. This chain links TRBV28 with TRBJ1-3, with unresolved D. This CDR3 region has 16 residues. The V end lost 6 bases, the J end lost 0 bases, and 15 bases lay between the germline ends. CDR1 and CDR2 (germline): MDHEN, SYDVKM. The CDR3 nucleotides read TGTGCCAGCAGCCCACCTCCCGGCAGCTCTGGAAACACCATATATTTT. Translation gives CASSPPPGSSGNTIYF.

V is TRBV19 and J is TRBJ2-1; 11 bases are a match to TRBD2. The V and J ends lost 4 bases and 6 bases, in that order; junction bases with no gene match: 11. Germline V gene sequence: CDR1 LNHDA, CDR2 SQIVND (reference sequence). The CDR3 loop spans 17 amino acids. For the CDR3, the DNA is TGTGCCAGTAGTACCTCCTCCCTAACTAGCGGGGGCAATGAGCAGTTCTTC. Its protein is CASSTSSLTSGGNEQFF.

The rearrangement joins TRBV5-1 to TRBJ2-5, with a possible D match to TRBD2 (6 bases). From germline, CDR1 is SGHRS and CDR2 YFSETQ. The V and J ends lost 4 bases and 2 bases respectively, with 6 bases between them. This CDR3 is 12 amino acids long. CDR3 in amino acids: CASSGGQETQYF. The CDR3 DNA reads TGCGCCAGCAGCGGGGGGCAAGAGACCCAGTACTTC.

The rearrangement links TRBV5-1 to TRBJ2-2; TRBD2 agrees at 7 bases. Germline assignment: CDR1 SGHRS and CDR2 YFSETQ. Germline trimming cut 5 bases from V and 4 bases from J; bases unmatched to any gene: 5. The CDR3 is 14 residues long. The DNA for the CDR3 is TGCGCCAGCAGGACGACGGGGGGCACCGGGGAGCTGTTTTTT. Translation: CASRTTGGTGELFF.

This clone was recorded only once. The genes are TRBV2 and TRBJ2-7, with 10 nucleotides matching TRBD1. The germline gives CDR1 SNHLY, CDR2 FYNNEI. The CDR3 totals 14 residues. V was pared by 6 bases and J by 6 bases, with 8 bases of the junction left unmatched. This CDR3 reads CASRVGTGAGEQYF. Here the CDR3 DNA reads TGTGCCAGCAGGGTGGGGACAGGGGCAGGCGAGCAGTACTTC. The whole variable domain, remainder taken from reference TRBV2 and TRBJ2-7, is EPEVTQTPSHQVTQMGQEVILRCVPISNHLYFYWYRQILGQKVEFLVSFYNNEISEKSEIFDDQFSVERPDGSNFTLKIRSTKLEDSAMYFCASRVGTGAGEQYFGPGTRLTVT.

This clone was seen a few times. This chain uses TRBV7-8 with TRBJ2-3; D unclear. The germline V gene has CDR1 SGHVS and CDR2 FQNEAQ. The V gene lost 3 bases and the J gene lost 6 bases, with 10 bases spanning the gap. The CDR3 extends over 13 amino acids. The CDR3 reads CASSFGVSDTQYF. In DNA, the CDR3 is TGTGCCAGCAGCTTTGGCGTATCGGATACGCAGTATTTT. The full variable domain, in which reference TRBV7-8 and TRBJ2-3 provide the parts outside the CDR3, is GAGVSQSPRYKVAKRGQDVALRCDPISGHVSLFWYQQALGQGPEFLTYFQNEAQLDKSGLPSDRFFAERPEGSVSTLKIQRTQQEDSAVYLCASSFGVSDTQYFGPGTRLTVL.

CDR3 residues: CASTLGVKNIQYF. The DNA of the CDR3 is TGTGCCAGCACCCTCGGGGTCAAAAACATTCAGTACTTC. The rearrangement uses TRBV6-1 and TRBJ2-4; possible D gene TRBD2, 5 bases. With 7 bases removed from V and 3 bases from J, the gap between germline ends came to 10 bases. Germline CDR1 MNHNS, CDR2 SASEGT. The CDR3 extends over 13 amino acids.

The genes are TRBV27 and TRBJ2-7; possibly TRBD1 for D (5 bases). Germline CDR1 is MNHEY and CDR2 is SMNVEV (reference sequence). With 6 bases removed from V and 5 bases from J, the gap between germline ends came to 14 bases. The CDR3 loop spans 13 amino acids. The CDR3 DNA reads TGTGCCAGCAGAGGGGCCAACCGAAACGAGCAGTACTTC. This gives the protein CASRGANRNEQYF.